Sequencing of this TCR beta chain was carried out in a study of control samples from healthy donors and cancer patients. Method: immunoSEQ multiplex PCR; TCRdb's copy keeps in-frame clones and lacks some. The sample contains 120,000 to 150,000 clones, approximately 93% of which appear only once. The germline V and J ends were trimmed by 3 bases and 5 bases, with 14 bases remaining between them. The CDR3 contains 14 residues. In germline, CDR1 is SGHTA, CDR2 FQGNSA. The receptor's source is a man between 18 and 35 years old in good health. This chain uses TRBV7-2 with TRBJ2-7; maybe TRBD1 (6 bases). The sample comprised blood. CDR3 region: CASSFTSQGHEQYF. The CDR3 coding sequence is TGTGCCAGCAGCTTTACCTCCCAGGGGCACGAGCAGTACTTC.